This is a list of T cell receptor beta chains from one sample in a study of T cell responses to AZD1222 COVID-19 vaccine. Profiling relied on immunoSEQ multiplex PCR, and the TCRdb table lists in-frame clones only, not all of them. The data contain 130,000 to 150,000 clones, 82% of them singletons. Specimen: peripheral blood, collected on day 0 of MenACWY control vaccination. The receptors derive from an adult in good health. The CDR3 runs from the conserved cysteine through the conserved F or W. The D gene is left open where the match is weak. Not every row has a clone size; where given, it reads once, few, many or a size class.

d_call: TRBD1; v_call: TRBV7-3; j_call: TRBJ2-1; clone_size: .; cdr3_aa: CASSRQGTSSYNEQFF; cdr3_nt: TGTGCCAGCAGTCGACAGGGTACTAGCTCCTACAATGAGCAGTTCTTC
d_call: .; v_call: TRBV30; j_call: TRBJ1-4; clone_size: many; cdr3_aa: CAWIAEKLFF; cdr3_nt: TGTGCCTGGATAGCTGAAAAACTGTTTTTT
d_call: TRBD2; v_call: TRBV29-1; j_call: TRBJ2-1; clone_size: .; cdr3_aa: CSVDQGRAKDEQFF; cdr3_nt: TGCAGCGTTGATCAAGGGAGGGCCAAGGATGAGCAGTTCTTC
d_call: .; v_call: TRBV6-5; j_call: TRBJ2-5; clone_size: .; cdr3_aa: CASRTAETQYF; cdr3_nt: TGTGCCAGCAGGACAGCGGAGACCCAGTACTTC
d_call: .; v_call: TRBV18; j_call: TRBJ1-2; clone_size: once; cdr3_aa: CASSWEDSPNYGYTF; cdr3_nt: TGTGCCAGCTCATGGGAGGACAGTCCTAACTATGGCTACACCTTC
d_call: .; v_call: TRBV6-6; j_call: TRBJ1-1; clone_size: .; cdr3_aa: CASSSGTKEAFF; cdr3_nt: TGTGCCAGCAGCTCTGGGACAAAAGAAGCTTTCTTT
d_call: .; v_call: TRBV19; j_call: TRBJ1-1; clone_size: .; cdr3_aa: CASRGSDIMNTEAFF; cdr3_nt: TGTGCCAGTAGGGGGTCGGACATTATGAACACTGAAGCTTTCTTT
d_call: .; v_call: TRBV28; j_call: TRBJ1-4; clone_size: .; cdr3_aa: CASSLGLLVTNEKLFF; cdr3_nt: TGTGCCAGCAGTTTGGGGTTGTTAGTAACTAATGAAAAACTGTTTTTT
d_call: .; v_call: TRBV5-5; j_call: TRBJ1-4; clone_size: .; cdr3_aa: CASSSLGTVEKLFF; cdr3_nt: TGTGCCAGCAGCTCGCTAGGGACGGTAGAAAAACTGTTTTTT
d_call: TRBD1; v_call: TRBV5-5; j_call: TRBJ1-1; clone_size: .; cdr3_aa: CASSLTGGKNTEAFF; cdr3_nt: TGTGCCAGCAGCCTGACAGGGGGCAAGAACACTGAAGCTTTCTTT
d_call: TRBD1; v_call: TRBV6-5; j_call: TRBJ1-3; clone_size: once; cdr3_aa: CATRTGVRNTIYF; cdr3_nt: TGTGCCACCCGGACAGGGGTACGGAACACCATATATTTT
d_call: .; v_call: TRBV4-2; j_call: TRBJ2-6; clone_size: few; cdr3_aa: CASSQDQGSGANVLTF; cdr3_nt: TGTGCCAGCAGCCAAGATCAGGGCTCTGGGGCCAACGTCCTGACTTTC
d_call: .; v_call: TRBV28; j_call: TRBJ1-2; clone_size: .; cdr3_aa: CASSLQGPYGYTF; cdr3_nt: TGTGCCAGCAGTTTACAAGGTCCCTATGGCTACACCTTC
d_call: .; v_call: TRBV15; j_call: TRBJ2-7; clone_size: .; cdr3_aa: CATSRARDTYEQYF; cdr3_nt: TGTGCCACCAGCAGAGCTCGGGACACCTACGAGCAGTACTTC
d_call: TRBD1; v_call: TRBV19; j_call: TRBJ1-5; clone_size: .; cdr3_aa: CASGEGQAYNQPQHF; cdr3_nt: TGTGCCAGTGGGGAGGGACAGGCCTACAATCAGCCCCAGCATTTT
d_call: TRBD1; v_call: TRBV27; j_call: TRBJ1-5; clone_size: .; cdr3_aa: CASSRVRGQGDRYSNQPQHF; cdr3_nt: TGTGCCAGCAGCCGAGTACGGGGACAGGGGGACCGATATAGCAATCAGCCCCAGCATTTT
d_call: TRBD1; v_call: TRBV29-1; j_call: TRBJ2-3; clone_size: .; cdr3_aa: CSVDGQGGDTQYF; cdr3_nt: TGCAGCGTTGACGGACAGGGGGGAGATACGCAGTATTTT
d_call: .; v_call: TRBV7-2; j_call: TRBJ2-6; clone_size: .; cdr3_aa: CASSLRWGNGANVLTF; cdr3_nt: TGTGCCAGCAGCTTGCGTTGGGGAAACGGGGCCAACGTCCTGACTTTC
d_call: TRBD1; v_call: TRBV29-1; j_call: TRBJ1-2; clone_size: .; cdr3_aa: CSVDRDNRGYGYTF; cdr3_nt: TGCAGCGTTGATCGGGATAACAGGGGTTATGGCTACACCTTC
d_call: .; v_call: TRBV3-1/TRBV3-2; j_call: TRBJ1-1; clone_size: .; cdr3_aa: CASRPRPGERTEAFF; cdr3_nt: TGTGCCAGCAGGCCACGCCCGGGGGAGAGGACTGAAGCTTTCTTT
d_call: .; v_call: TRBV6-5; j_call: TRBJ1-2; clone_size: .; cdr3_aa: CASSYSGKGYGYTF; cdr3_nt: TGTGCCAGCAGTTACTCAGGGAAAGGTTATGGCTACACCTTC
d_call: .; v_call: TRBV5-1; j_call: TRBJ1-6; clone_size: .; cdr3_aa: CASSFATGGQDNSPLHF; cdr3_nt: TGCGCCAGCAGCTTCGCCACTGGGGGGCAAGATAATTCACCCCTCCACTTT
d_call: TRBD1; v_call: TRBV4-2; j_call: TRBJ2-6; clone_size: .; cdr3_aa: CASSLDRVPGANVLTF; cdr3_nt: TGTGCCAGCAGCCTAGACAGGGTGCCTGGGGCCAACGTCCTGACTTTC
d_call: TRBD1; v_call: TRBV18; j_call: TRBJ2-7; clone_size: few; cdr3_aa: CASSPKDRPSYEQYF; cdr3_nt: TGTGCCAGCTCACCCAAGGACAGGCCCTCCTACGAGCAGTACTTC
d_call: TRBD1; v_call: TRBV4-2; j_call: TRBJ1-6; clone_size: .; cdr3_aa: CASSQGDRGRESPLHF; cdr3_nt: TGTGCCAGCAGCCAAGGGGACAGGGGGCGCGAATCACCCCTCCACTTT
d_call: .; v_call: TRBV5-4; j_call: TRBJ2-3; clone_size: .; cdr3_aa: CASSLYEGGDTQYF; cdr3_nt: TGTGCCAGCAGCTTGTATGAAGGGGGAGATACGCAGTATTTT
d_call: .; v_call: TRBV7-3; j_call: TRBJ2-6; clone_size: .; cdr3_aa: CASSLTGTTSGANVLTF; cdr3_nt: TGTGCCAGCAGCTTAACCGGGACGACCTCTGGGGCCAACGTCCTGACTTTC
d_call: .; v_call: TRBV2; j_call: TRBJ1-6; clone_size: .; cdr3_aa: CARAPSMSSPLHF; cdr3_nt: TGTGCCCGAGCTCCTTCAATGTCTTCACCCCTCCACTTT
d_call: TRBD1; v_call: TRBV4-1; j_call: TRBJ1-2; clone_size: .; cdr3_aa: CASSQGPRTGTQGYGYTF; cdr3_nt: TGCGCCAGCAGCCAAGGTCCCCGGACAGGGACTCAGGGGTATGGCTACACCTTC
d_call: TRBD1; v_call: TRBV4-1; j_call: TRBJ1-3; clone_size: .; cdr3_aa: CASSHRTPGQVGNTIYF; cdr3_nt: TGCGCCAGCAGCCATCGAACACCGGGACAGGTGGGAAACACCATATATTTT
d_call: .; v_call: TRBV7-3; j_call: TRBJ2-3; clone_size: .; cdr3_aa: CASSLNKDSTDTQYF; cdr3_nt: TGTGCCAGCAGCTTAAACAAAGATAGCACAGATACGCAGTATTTT
d_call: .; v_call: TRBV19; j_call: TRBJ1-6; clone_size: .; cdr3_aa: CASSRILDNTNSPLHF; cdr3_nt: TGTGCCAGTAGTCGAATCTTGGACAACACAAATTCACCCCTCCACTTT
d_call: TRBD2; v_call: TRBV11-2; j_call: TRBJ2-3; clone_size: .; cdr3_aa: CASSDFRGLAGTDTQYF; cdr3_nt: TGTGCCAGCAGCGATTTTCGTGGGCTAGCGGGCACAGATACGCAGTATTTT
d_call: .; v_call: TRBV5-4; j_call: TRBJ1-1; clone_size: .; cdr3_aa: CASSIWDGMNTEAFF; cdr3_nt: TGTGCCAGCAGCATATGGGACGGGATGAACACTGAAGCTTTCTTT
d_call: .; v_call: TRBV14; j_call: TRBJ2-7; clone_size: .; cdr3_aa: CASSPGRFSYEQYF; cdr3_nt: TGTGCCAGCAGCCCCGGACGGTTCTCCTACGAGCAGTACTTC
d_call: .; v_call: TRBV4-1; j_call: TRBJ2-1; clone_size: .; cdr3_aa: CASSHLYANEQFF; cdr3_nt: TGCGCCAGCAGCCACCTGTACGCCAATGAGCAGTTCTTC
d_call: .; v_call: TRBV5-3; j_call: TRBJ1-2; clone_size: .; cdr3_aa: CARSKKEGEDGYTF; cdr3_nt: TGTGCCAGAAGCAAAAAAGAGGGTGAGGATGGCTACACCTTC
d_call: .; v_call: TRBV30; j_call: TRBJ2-3; clone_size: .; cdr3_aa: CAWSAGTNPPDTQYF; cdr3_nt: TGTGCCTGGTCTGCCGGGACAAATCCCCCAGATACGCAGTATTTT
d_call: .; v_call: TRBV20-1; j_call: TRBJ1-1; clone_size: .; cdr3_aa: CSASRGDTEAFF; cdr3_nt: TGCAGTGCTAGTCGGGGGGACACTGAAGCTTTCTTT
d_call: .; v_call: TRBV11-2; j_call: TRBJ1-1; clone_size: .; cdr3_aa: CASSSTELNTEAFF; cdr3_nt: TGTGCCAGCAGCTCCACAGAATTGAACACTGAAGCTTTCTTT
d_call: .; v_call: TRBV14; j_call: TRBJ2-5; clone_size: few; cdr3_aa: CASSQALGAGETQYF; cdr3_nt: TGTGCCAGCAGCCAGGCCCTAGGGGCAGGGGAGACCCAGTACTTC
d_call: .; v_call: TRBV27; j_call: TRBJ2-3; clone_size: .; cdr3_aa: CASSFVETDTQYF; cdr3_nt: TGTGCCAGCAGTTTTGTGGAAACAGATACGCAGTATTTT
d_call: .; v_call: TRBV6-5; j_call: TRBJ1-4; clone_size: .; cdr3_aa: CASRNTGATNEKLFF; cdr3_nt: TGTGCCAGCAGGAACACGGGGGCAACTAATGAAAAACTGTTTTTT
d_call: TRBD2; v_call: TRBV2; j_call: TRBJ2-3; clone_size: .; cdr3_aa: CASSFGGVADTQYF; cdr3_nt: TGTGCCAGCAGTTTTGGGGGGGTGGCGGATACGCAGTATTTT
d_call: TRBD2; v_call: TRBV7-2; j_call: TRBJ2-3; clone_size: .; cdr3_aa: CASSLSLAGAPTDTQYF; cdr3_nt: TGTGCCAGCAGCTTAAGTCTAGCGGGGGCCCCTACAGATACGCAGTATTTT
d_call: .; v_call: TRBV5-1; j_call: TRBJ2-5; clone_size: .; cdr3_aa: CASSLVSRGISDQETQYF; cdr3_nt: TGCGCCAGCAGCTTGGTCTCTAGGGGGATAAGCGACCAAGAGACCCAGTACTTC
d_call: TRBD1; v_call: TRBV6-5; j_call: TRBJ1-1; clone_size: .; cdr3_aa: CASSYRGQSAFF; cdr3_nt: TGTGCCAGCAGTTACAGGGGACAGTCGGCTTTCTTT
d_call: .; v_call: TRBV6-1; j_call: TRBJ1-5; clone_size: .; cdr3_aa: CASSDTPKPQHF; cdr3_nt: TGTGCCAGCAGTGACACCCCTAAGCCCCAGCATTTT
d_call: .; v_call: TRBV29-1; j_call: TRBJ1-1; clone_size: once; cdr3_aa: CSVAGEFGTEAFF; cdr3_nt: TGCAGCGTTGCGGGGGAATTTGGGACTGAAGCTTTCTTT
d_call: .; v_call: TRBV6-5; j_call: TRBJ2-3; clone_size: .; cdr3_aa: CASSYRLVSDTQYF; cdr3_nt: TGTGCCAGCAGTTACCGGCTAGTTTCGGATACGCAGTATTTT
d_call: .; v_call: TRBV6-1; j_call: TRBJ2-1; clone_size: .; cdr3_aa: CASSEYGIEQFF; cdr3_nt: TGTGCCAGCAGTGAATACGGCATTGAGCAGTTCTTC
d_call: .; v_call: TRBV30; j_call: TRBJ2-3; clone_size: .; cdr3_aa: CAAERATTQYF; cdr3_nt: TGTGCGGCCGAGCGGGCGACTACGCAGTATTTT
d_call: .; v_call: TRBV5-5; j_call: TRBJ1-4; clone_size: .; cdr3_aa: CASSFNAATNEKLFF; cdr3_nt: TGTGCCAGCAGCTTTAACGCAGCAACTAATGAAAAACTGTTTTTT